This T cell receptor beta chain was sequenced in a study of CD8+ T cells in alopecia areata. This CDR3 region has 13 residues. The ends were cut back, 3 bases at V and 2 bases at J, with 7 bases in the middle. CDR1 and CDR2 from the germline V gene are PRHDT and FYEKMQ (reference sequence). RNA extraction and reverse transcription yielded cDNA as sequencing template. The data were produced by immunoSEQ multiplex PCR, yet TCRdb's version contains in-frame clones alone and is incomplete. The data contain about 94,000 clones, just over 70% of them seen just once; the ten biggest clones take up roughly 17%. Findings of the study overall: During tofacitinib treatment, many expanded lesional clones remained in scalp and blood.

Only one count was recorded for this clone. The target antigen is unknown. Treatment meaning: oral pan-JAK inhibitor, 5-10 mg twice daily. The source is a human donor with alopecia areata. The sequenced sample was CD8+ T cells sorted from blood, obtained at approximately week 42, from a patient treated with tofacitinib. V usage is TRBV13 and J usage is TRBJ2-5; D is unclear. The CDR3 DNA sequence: TGTGCCAGCAGCTTCCGGGTTCAAGAGACCCAGTACTTC. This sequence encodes CASSFRVQETQYF.